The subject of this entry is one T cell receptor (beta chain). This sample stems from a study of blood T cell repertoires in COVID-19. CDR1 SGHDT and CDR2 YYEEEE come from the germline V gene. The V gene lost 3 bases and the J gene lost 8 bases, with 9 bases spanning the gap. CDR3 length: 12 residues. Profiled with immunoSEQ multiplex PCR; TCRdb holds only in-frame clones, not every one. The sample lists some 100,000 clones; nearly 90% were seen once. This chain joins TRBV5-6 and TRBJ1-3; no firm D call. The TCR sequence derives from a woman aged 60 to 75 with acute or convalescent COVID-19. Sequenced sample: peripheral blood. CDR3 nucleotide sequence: TGTGCCAGCAGCTGGGCCGCTGACACCATATATTTT. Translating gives CASSWAADTIYF.